These 24 T cell receptor beta chains share one sample of origin, sequenced in a study of blood T cell repertoires in COVID-19. The table came from immunoSEQ multiplex PCR; TCRdb's copy has only in-frame clones and leaves some out. The data hold 45,000 to 60,000 clones, with roughly 90% observed a single time. Sequencing was carried out using peripheral blood. Source of these receptors: a man aged 50 to 59 with active COVID-19.

The chain joins TRBV14 to TRBJ2-4; D is unresolved. The CDR3 sequence is 14 residues long. Germline loops: CDR1 SGHDN, CDR2 FVKESK. The V end lost 3 bases, the J end lost 3 bases, and 9 bases lay between the germline ends. The CDR3 loop is CASSHYSLKNIQYF. For the CDR3, the DNA is TGTGCCAGCAGCCACTATTCCCTCAAAAACATTCAGTACTTC.

The V and J genes are TRBV7-9 and TRBJ1-2; possibly TRBD1 for D (5 bases). Trimming removed 4 bases from V and 6 bases from J, with 12 bases in between. The CDR3 consists of 13 residues. CDR1 is SEHNR and CDR2 is FQNEAQ in the germline V gene (reference sequence). The CDR3: CASSYGDSHGYTF. CDR3 bases: TGTGCCAGCAGCTACGGTGACAGTCATGGCTACACCTTC.

The sample holds a few counts of this clone. The chain uses TRBV5-4 and TRBJ2-2, with a possible D match to TRBD2 (6 bases). The CDR3 sequence is 15 residues long. The germline CDR1 and CDR2 sequences are SGHNT and YYREEE (reference sequence). Trimming took off 4 bases at V and 1 base at J, with 11 bases between the two ends. CDR3 in DNA: TGTGCCAGCAGCGGGGGGAAATGGAACACCGGGGAGCTGTTTTTT. Its translation: CASSGGKWNTGELFF. Full variable domain (remainder filled in from reference TRBV5-4 and TRBJ2-2): ETGVTQSPTHLIKTRGQQVTLRCSSQSGHNTVSWYQQALGQGPQFIFQYYREEENGRGNFPPRFSGLQFPNYSSELNVNALELDDSALYLCASSGGKWNTGELFFGEGSRLTVL.

The rearrangement links TRBV19 to TRBJ1-3; D uncertain. Germline values: CDR1 LNHDA, CDR2 SQIVND (reference sequence). The ends were cut back, 5 bases at V and 4 bases at J, with 9 bases in the middle. The CDR3 covers 13 residues. CDR3 protein: CASSPSGGNTIYF. CDR3 in DNA: TGTGCCAGTAGTCCCTCGGGGGGAAACACCATATATTTT.

The V call is TRBV19, the J call TRBJ1-5; D call uncertain. This CDR3 has 15 amino acids. Germline values: CDR1 LNHDA, CDR2 SQIVND (reference sequence). Trimming cost V 6 bases and J 4 bases, with 16 bases left between them. Here the CDR3 reads CASRAALRGNQPQHF. As DNA, the CDR3 is TGTGCCAGTAGGGCCGCGCTTCGAGGTAATCAGCCCCAGCATTTT.

J is TRBJ2-5 and V is TRBV11-3; 8 nucleotides agree with TRBD2. The CDR3 is 16 residues long. Germline CDR1 is SGHNT and CDR2 is YENEEA. With 5 bases clipped from V and 4 bases from J, the junction kept 12 bases outside the gene matches. This chain's CDR3 is CASSGSGRGAPETQYF. CDR3 coding DNA: TGTGCCAGCAGCGGCTCGGGGCGGGGGGCCCCAGAGACCCAGTACTTC.

The genes are TRBV10-3 and TRBJ2-4, with D perhaps TRBD2 (7 bases). Looked up from germline, CDR1 is ENHRY and CDR2 is SYGVKD. The CDR3 has 15 residues. Trimming pared 0 bases from V and 8 bases from J, leaving 14 bases between. CDR3 sequence reads: CAISESNGGRDIQYF. The CDR3 bases are TGTGCCATCAGTGAGTCGAACGGGGGGCGAGACATTCAGTACTTC.

The V and J genes are TRBV2 and TRBJ1-2; D gene unclear. There are 11 residues in the CDR3. CDR1 and CDR2 (germline): SNHLY, FYNNEI. V lost 7 bases to trimming and J lost 4 bases, with 7 bases between them. The CDR3 reads CASTQSYGYTF. As DNA, the CDR3 is TGTGCCAGCACTCAGTCCTATGGCTACACCTTC.

This chain uses TRBV5-1 with TRBJ2-5, with no clear D. This CDR3 region has 16 residues. With 0 bases removed from V and 1 base from J, the gap between germline ends came to 13 bases. Germline V gene lookup returns CDR1 SGHRS and CDR2 YFSETQ. The CDR3 sequence is CASSLGLNTVQETQYF. CDR3 sequence (DNA): TGCGCCAGCAGCTTGGGGTTGAACACAGTCCAAGAGACCCAGTACTTC.

The rearrangement uses TRBV28 and TRBJ1-2, with 8 bases lining up with TRBD1. After removal of 8 bases from V and 0 bases from J, the junction contained 8 bases not matched to a gene. The CDR3 loop spans 15 amino acids. CDR1 and CDR2 (germline): MDHEN, SYDVKM. CDR3 in DNA: TGTGCCAGCGAGACAGGGGCCCTAGCTAACTATGGCTACACCTTC. It yields the protein CASETGALANYGYTF.

V is TRBV6-6 and J is TRBJ2-7; TRBD1 is a possible D gene (6 bases). The V end lost 0 bases, the J end lost 2 bases, and 11 bases lay between the germline ends. Germline lookup yields CDR1 MNHNY and CDR2 SVGAGI (reference sequence). CDR3 size: 15 residues. CDR3 bases: TGTGCCAGCAGTTACTCGTTGGGGGCGGCCTACGAGCAGTACGTC. It encodes CASSYSLGAAYEQYV.

A single count supports this clone. The chain uses TRBV19 and TRBJ2-1; TRBD2 might be the D (6 bases). Germline CDR1 and CDR2: LNHDA and SQIVND (reference sequence). The CDR3 spans 13 residues. The germline V and J ends were trimmed by 7 bases and 7 bases, with 14 bases remaining between them. The CDR3 protein is CASNRRGENEQFF. The CDR3 nucleotides are TGTGCCAGTAATCGGCGGGGAGAGAATGAGCAGTTCTTC.

This chain connects TRBV6-1 to TRBJ1-1; D is unresolved. The CDR3 has 13 residues. Germline CDR1 MNHNS, CDR2 SASEGT. V lost 1 base and J 7 bases, leaving 10 bases between the germline ends. CDR3 loop: CASSEGLLGEAFF. The CDR3 nucleotides are TGTGCCAGCAGTGAAGGACTGTTGGGTGAAGCTTTCTTT.

The chain carries TRBV6-5 and TRBJ1-2, with a weak D call TRBD1 (5 bases). The CDR3 runs 12 residues. Germline V gene lookup returns CDR1 MNHEY and CDR2 SVGAGI. With 4 bases removed from V and 4 bases from J, the gap between germline ends came to 7 bases. The CDR3 loop reads CASSSGGYGYTF. Here the CDR3 DNA reads TGTGCCAGCAGTTCCGGGGGCTATGGCTACACCTTC.

The rearrangement uses TRBV15 and TRBJ2-5; TRBD2 is a possible D gene (5 bases). Between the trimmed V and J ends, which lost 1 base and 7 bases, there was a span of 13 bases. The germline V gene has CDR1 LNHNV and CDR2 YYDKDF (reference sequence). CDR3 size: 14 residues. The CDR3 coding sequence is TGTGCCACCAGCAGAGGGGAACAGCTAGCGACCCAGTACTTC. It specifies CATSRGEQLATQYF.

This rearrangement joins TRBV5-5 to TRBJ1-4; no definite D call. The CDR3 covers 15 residues. The V end was cut by 1 base, the J end by 2 bases, with 9 bases between. Germline CDR1 and CDR2: SGHKS and YYEKEE (reference sequence). The chain's CDR3 is CASSLTGRTNEKLFF. CDR3 sequence (DNA): TGTGCCAGCAGCTTGACCGGGAGGACTAATGAAAAACTGTTTTTT.

The rearrangement links TRBV11-2 to TRBJ1-2; 11 bases line up with TRBD1. CDR1 is SGHAT and CDR2 is FQNNGV in the germline V gene. CDR3 size: 16 residues. V shed 4 bases and J 5 bases; nucleotides not matched to a gene: 9. The CDR3 sequence: CASSSRTGGPLYGYTF. In DNA, the CDR3 is TGTGCCAGCAGCTCCCGGACAGGGGGCCCTTTATATGGCTACACCTTC.

The sample holds one count of this clone. The chain uses TRBV18 and TRBJ1-5; 11 bases line up with TRBD1. This CDR3 spans 17 amino acids. V shed 4 bases and J 5 bases; nucleotides not matched to a gene: 10. Germline values: CDR1 KGHSH, CDR2 LQKENI. The CDR3 loop is CASSRSRTGGFHQPQHF. The DNA for the CDR3 is TGTGCCAGCTCACGGAGTCGGACAGGGGGCTTTCATCAGCCCCAGCATTTT.

This chain links TRBV7-2 with TRBJ2-5, with no clear D. Trimming removed 2 bases from V and 2 bases from J, with 9 bases in between. Germline V CDR1 and CDR2: SGHTA, FQGNSA. This CDR3 contains 14 residues. The CDR3, as DNA: TGTGCCAGCAGCTTAAATACAGCTCAAGAGACCCAGTACTTC. Its translation: CASSLNTAQETQYF.

This clone showed up just a few times. The chain joins TRBV5-1 to TRBJ1-4; a weak D match, TRBD1 (5 bases). Trimming removed 3 bases at V and 5 bases at J, with 17 bases between. Looked up from germline, CDR1 is SGHRS and CDR2 is YFSETQ. This CDR3 is 16 amino acids long. CDR3 coding DNA: TGCGCCAGCAGCTCGGGCGCAGCGTGGGGCAATGAAAAACTGTTTTTT. Amino acid sequence: CASSSGAAWGNEKLFF.

The CDR3 bases are TGTGCCAGCAGTCTCTCGGGGAATCAAAAAGGCTACACCTTC. This sequence encodes CASSLSGNQKGYTF. The V call is TRBV27, the J call TRBJ1-2; D remains ambiguous. The V and J ends lost 5 bases and 8 bases respectively, with 18 bases between them. Per the germline V gene, CDR1 is MNHEY and CDR2 is SMNVEV (reference sequence). This CDR3 has 14 residues.

The chain couples TRBV21-1 to TRBJ1-1; no DNA check was done on the table's D call, TRBD1. TRBV21-1 is shown as a pseudogene. CDR3 length equals 17 residues. CDR3 protein: CASSKEGGQRMNTEAFF. Here the CDR3 DNA reads TGTGCCAGCAGCAAAGAAGGCGGACAGAGAATGAACACTGAAGCTTTCTTT.

The J gene is TRBJ1-5, the V gene TRBV10-2; possible D gene TRBD1, 6 bases. The V and J ends lost 5 bases and 3 bases respectively, with 14 bases between them. The CDR3 loop spans 15 amino acids. The germline CDR1 and CDR2 sequences are WSHSY and SAAADI. CDR3 DNA: TGCGCCAGCAGTAACCAGGGGACTATCAATCAGCCCCAGCATTTT. This translates into CASSNQGTINQPQHF.

This chain links TRBV29-1 with TRBJ1-1; TRBD1 aligns across 7 bases. Per the germline V gene, CDR1 is SQVTM and CDR2 is ANQGSEA. V was pared by 8 bases and J by 4 bases, with 10 bases of the junction left unmatched. The CDR3 runs 13 residues. CDR3 sequence (DNA): TGCAGCTACACGACAGGGCTCTCCACTGAAGCTTTCTTT. Translation: CSYTTGLSTEAFF.